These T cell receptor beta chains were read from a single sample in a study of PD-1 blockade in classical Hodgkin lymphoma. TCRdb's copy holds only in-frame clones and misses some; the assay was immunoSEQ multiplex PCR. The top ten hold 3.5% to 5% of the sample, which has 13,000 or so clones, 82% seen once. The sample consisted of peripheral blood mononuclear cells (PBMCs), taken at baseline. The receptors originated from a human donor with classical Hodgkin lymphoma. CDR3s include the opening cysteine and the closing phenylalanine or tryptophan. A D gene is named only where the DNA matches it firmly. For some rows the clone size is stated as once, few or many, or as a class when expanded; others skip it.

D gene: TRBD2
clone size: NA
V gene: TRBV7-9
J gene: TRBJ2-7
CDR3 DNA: TGTGCCAGCAGCTTACTAGCGGGAGGGACCGAGCAGTACTTC
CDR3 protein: CASSLLAGGTEQYF

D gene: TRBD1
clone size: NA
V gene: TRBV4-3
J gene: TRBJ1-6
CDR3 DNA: TGCGCCAGCAGCCAAGAACCGGGACAGGGACGATCACCCCTCCACTTT
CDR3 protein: CASSQEPGQGRSPLHF

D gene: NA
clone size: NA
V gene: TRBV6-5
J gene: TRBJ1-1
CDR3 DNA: TGTGCCAGCAGTTACTCAAGAGGGGACACTGAAGCTTTCTTT
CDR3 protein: CASSYSRGDTEAFF

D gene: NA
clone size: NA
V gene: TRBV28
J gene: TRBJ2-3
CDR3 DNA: TGTGCCAGCAGTTTGTCCAACCGACGCTCAGATACGCAGTATTTT
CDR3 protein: CASSLSNRRSDTQYF

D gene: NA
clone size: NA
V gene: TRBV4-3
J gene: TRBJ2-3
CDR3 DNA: TGCGCCAGCAGCCAAGATTTCAGCACAGATACGCAGTATTTT
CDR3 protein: CASSQDFSTDTQYF

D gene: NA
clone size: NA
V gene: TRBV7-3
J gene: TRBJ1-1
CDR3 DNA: TGTGCCAGCAGCTTAACTCGGAGGGACGGCACTGAAGCTTTCTTT
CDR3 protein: CASSLTRRDGTEAFF

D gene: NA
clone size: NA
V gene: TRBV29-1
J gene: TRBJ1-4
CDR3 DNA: TGCAGCGGGCGACAGGACTGGGATGAAAAACTGTTTTTT
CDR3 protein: CSGRQDWDEKLFF

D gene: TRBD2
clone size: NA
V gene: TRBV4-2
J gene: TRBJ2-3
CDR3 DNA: TGTGCCAGCAGCCAAGAAGTAGCGGGGGGGTTGGGAGATACGCAGTATTTT
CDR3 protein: CASSQEVAGGLGDTQYF

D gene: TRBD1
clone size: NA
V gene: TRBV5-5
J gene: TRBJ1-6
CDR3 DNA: TGTGCCAGCAGCTTGGGGGCAGGGGGGGATTCACCCCTCCACTTT
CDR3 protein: CASSLGAGGDSPLHF

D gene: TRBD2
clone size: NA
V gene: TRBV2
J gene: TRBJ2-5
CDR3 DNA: TGTGCCAGCAGTGATCAACTAGCGGGGGTAGAGACCCAGTACTTC
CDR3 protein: CASSDQLAGVETQYF

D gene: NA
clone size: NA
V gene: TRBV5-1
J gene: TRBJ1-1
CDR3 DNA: TGCGCCAGCAGCACCGGACGGAGACCAGCGACTGAAGCTTTCTTT
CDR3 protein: CASSTGRRPATEAFF

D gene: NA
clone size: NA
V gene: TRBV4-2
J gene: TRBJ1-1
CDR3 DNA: TGTGCCAGCAGCCGACCGAGGGTGAACACTGAAGCTTTCTTT
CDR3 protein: CASSRPRVNTEAFF

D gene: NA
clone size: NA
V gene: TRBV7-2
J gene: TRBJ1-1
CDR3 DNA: TGTGCCAGCAGCTTAAAGTTCGGGGGTGGGACTGAAGCTTTCTTT
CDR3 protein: CASSLKFGGGTEAFF

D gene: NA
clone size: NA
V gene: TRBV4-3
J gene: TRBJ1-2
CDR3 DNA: TGCGCCAGCAGCCAAGATCGGACCTATGGCTACACCTTC
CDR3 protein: CASSQDRTYGYTF

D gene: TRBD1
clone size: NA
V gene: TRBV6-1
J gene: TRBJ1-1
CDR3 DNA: TGTGCCAGCAGTGATCGAGGGGGCACGAACACTGAAGCTTTCTTT
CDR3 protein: CASSDRGGTNTEAFF

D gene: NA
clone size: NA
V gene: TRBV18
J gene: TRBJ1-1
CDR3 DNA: TGTGCCAGCTCACCTTTAGGGAGGACTGAAGCTTTCTTT
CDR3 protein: CASSPLGRTEAFF

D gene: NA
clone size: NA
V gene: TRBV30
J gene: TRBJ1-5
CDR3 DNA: TGTGCCTGGAGTGTTATGACTAGCAATCAGCCCCAGCATTTT
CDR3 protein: CAWSVMTSNQPQHF

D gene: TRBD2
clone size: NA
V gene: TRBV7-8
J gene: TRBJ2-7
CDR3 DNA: TGTGCCACCAGCATTCTGCGGGAGGTGAACGAGCAGTACTTC
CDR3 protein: CATSILREVNEQYF

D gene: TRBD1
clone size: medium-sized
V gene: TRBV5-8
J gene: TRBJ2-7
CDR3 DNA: TGTGCCAGCAGAACTTATACCGGGACAGAGATTTCCTACGAGCAGTACTTC
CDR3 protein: CASRTYTGTEISYEQYF

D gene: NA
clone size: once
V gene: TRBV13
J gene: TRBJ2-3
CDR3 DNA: TGTGCCAGCAGCTTAGGCCGCCGGGGCACAGATACGCAGTATTTT
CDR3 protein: CASSLGRRGTDTQYF

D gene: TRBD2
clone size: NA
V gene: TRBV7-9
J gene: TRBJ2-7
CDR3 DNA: TGTGCCAGCAGCTTAGGGGTGACTAGCGGGAGCGGCGAGCAGTACTTC
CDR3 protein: CASSLGVTSGSGEQYF

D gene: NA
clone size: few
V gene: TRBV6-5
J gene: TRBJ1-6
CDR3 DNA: TGTGCCAGCAAGACGGACCGCCGCGATAATTCACCCCTCCACTTT
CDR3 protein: CASKTDRRDNSPLHF

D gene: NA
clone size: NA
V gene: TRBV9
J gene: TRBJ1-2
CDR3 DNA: TGTGCCAGCAGCGCAGATCCTAACTATGGCTACACCTTC
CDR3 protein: CASSADPNYGYTF

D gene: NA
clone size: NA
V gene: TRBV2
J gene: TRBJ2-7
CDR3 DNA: TGTGCCAGCAGGGAAGGACTCTACGAGCAGTACTTC
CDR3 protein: CASREGLYEQYF

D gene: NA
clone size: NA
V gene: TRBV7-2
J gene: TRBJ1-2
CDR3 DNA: TGTGCCAGCAGCCCCCAAGGGGGGCTCCCGCCCGGCTACACCTTC
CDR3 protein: CASSPQGGLPPGYTF

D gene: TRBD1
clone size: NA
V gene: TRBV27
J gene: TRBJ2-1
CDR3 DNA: TGTGCCAGCAGCGAGCCTCGGGACAGGGTGACGTTCTTC
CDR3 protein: CASSEPRDRVTFF

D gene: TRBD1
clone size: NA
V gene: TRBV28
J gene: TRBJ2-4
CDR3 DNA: TGTGCCAGCAGTTTATGGGGACAGCCAGAGGATGAAAACATTCAGTACTTC
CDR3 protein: CASSLWGQPEDENIQYF

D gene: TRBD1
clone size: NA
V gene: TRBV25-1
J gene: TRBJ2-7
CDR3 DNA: TGTGCCAGCATGGCAGGGGGCACCATTACCTACGAGCAGTACTTC
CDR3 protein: CASMAGGTITYEQYF

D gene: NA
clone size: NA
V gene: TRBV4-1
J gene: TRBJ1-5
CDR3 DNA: TGCGCCAGCAGCCGGTCGGGACTGGGGAATCAGCCCCAGCATTTT
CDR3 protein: CASSRSGLGNQPQHF

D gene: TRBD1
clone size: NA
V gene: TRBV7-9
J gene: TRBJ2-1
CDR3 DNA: TGTGCCAGCAGCCACACGTGGGACAGGGGAGACAATGAGCAGTTCTTC
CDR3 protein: CASSHTWDRGDNEQFF

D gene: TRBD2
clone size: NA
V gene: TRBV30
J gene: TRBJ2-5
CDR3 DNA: TGTGCCTGGAGTAAAAGTAGCGGGTGGGAGACCCAGTACTTC
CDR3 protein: CAWSKSSGWETQYF

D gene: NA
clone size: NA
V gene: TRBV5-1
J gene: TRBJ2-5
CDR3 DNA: TGCGCCAGCAGCTTGGGTGGGAGGAGGGAAGAGACCCAGTACTTC
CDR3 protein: CASSLGGRREETQYF

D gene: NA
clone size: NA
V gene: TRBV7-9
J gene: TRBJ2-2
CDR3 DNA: TGTGCCAGCAGCTTATTCCCTGATACCGGGGAGCTGTTTTTT
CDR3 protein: CASSLFPDTGELFF

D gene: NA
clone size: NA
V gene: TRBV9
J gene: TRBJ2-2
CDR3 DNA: TGTGCCAGCAGCCCCGCCGCGGCCGACGGGGAGCTGTTTTTT
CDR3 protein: CASSPAAADGELFF

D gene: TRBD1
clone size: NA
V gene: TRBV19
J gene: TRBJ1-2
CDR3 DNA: TGTGCCAGTAGTATACCTGCCGGGACAGGGGGCGCTGGACACTATAACTATGGCTACACCTTC
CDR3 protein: CASSIPAGTGGAGHYNYGYTF

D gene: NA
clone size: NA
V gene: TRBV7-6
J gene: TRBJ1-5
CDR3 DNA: TGTGCCAGCAGCTTAGGAGGGTTGCAGCCCCAGCATTTT
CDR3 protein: CASSLGGLQPQHF

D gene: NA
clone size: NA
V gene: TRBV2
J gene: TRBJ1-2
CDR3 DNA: TGTGCCAGCGGAAGGGAACCGTACGATGGCTACACCTTC
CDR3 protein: CASGREPYDGYTF

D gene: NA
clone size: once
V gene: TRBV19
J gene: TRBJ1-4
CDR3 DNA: TGTGCCAGTAGTATGACAGGTATTAATGAAAAACTGTTTTTT
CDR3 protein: CASSMTGINEKLFF

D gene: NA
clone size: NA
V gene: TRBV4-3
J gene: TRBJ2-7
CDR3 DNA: TGCGCCAGCAGCCAGGTGACCTTCTACGAGCAGTACTTC
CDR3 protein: CASSQVTFYEQYF

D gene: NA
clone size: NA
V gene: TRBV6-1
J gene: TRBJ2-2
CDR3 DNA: TGTGCCAGCAATGATCGTCCGGGTACGGGCACCGGGGAGCTGTTTTTT
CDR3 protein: CASNDRPGTGTGELFF

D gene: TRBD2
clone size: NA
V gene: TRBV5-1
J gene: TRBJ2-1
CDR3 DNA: TGCGCCAGCAGCCCCGGGGTAGCGGGGAGCCTACAATCCTACAATGAGCAGTTCTTC
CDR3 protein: CASSPGVAGSLQSYNEQFF

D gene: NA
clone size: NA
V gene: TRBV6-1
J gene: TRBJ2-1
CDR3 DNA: TGTGCCAGCAGTGAAGGGCCCTCCTACAATGAGCAGTTCTTC
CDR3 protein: CASSEGPSYNEQFF

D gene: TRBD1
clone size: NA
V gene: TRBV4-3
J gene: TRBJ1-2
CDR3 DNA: TGCGCCAGCAGCCAAGTAGGACAGGGATTCACCTTC
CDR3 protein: CASSQVGQGFTF

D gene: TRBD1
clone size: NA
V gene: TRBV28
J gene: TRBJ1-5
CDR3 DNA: TGTGCCAGCAGCTCCCAGGGACAGGGACACAATCAGCCCCAGCATTTT
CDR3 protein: CASSSQGQGHNQPQHF

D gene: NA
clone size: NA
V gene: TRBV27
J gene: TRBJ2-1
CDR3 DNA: TGTGCCAGCAGTTTATCCCTTGACAATGAGCAGTTCTTC
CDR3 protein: CASSLSLDNEQFF

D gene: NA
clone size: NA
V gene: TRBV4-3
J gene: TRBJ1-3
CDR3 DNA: TGCGCCAGCAGCCAGGGAGCACCTTTCTCTGGAAACACCATATATTTT
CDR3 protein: CASSQGAPFSGNTIYF